A selection of T cell receptor beta chains follows, all from one sample in a study of blood T cells in healthy people across ages. TCRdb reprocessed the 5' RACE reads with MiXCR, giving one entry per CDR3 protein. The sample includes 1.5 million to 2 million distinct CDR3 sequences, around 50% of them seen just once. Sequenced: blood. Source of these receptors: a woman aged 35 to 49 in good health. CDR3s include the opening cysteine and the closing phenylalanine or tryptophan. The order of the fields is D gene, clone size, J gene, V gene, CDR3 protein, CDR3 DNA. The D gene is left open where the match is weak. Clone size is stated in some rows and not others, as once, few, many or a class when expanded.

d_gene: .; abundance: .; j_gene: TRBJ2-1; v_gene: TRBV9; CDR3aa: CASSVAPAGGTNEQFF; CDR3nt: TGTGCCAGCAGCGTAGCCCCTGCAGGGGGGACAAATGAGCAGTTCTTC
d_gene: TRBD1; abundance: few; j_gene: TRBJ2-7; v_gene: TRBV11-2; CDR3aa: CASSLRTGQGYEQYF; CDR3nt: TGTGCCAGCAGCTTGAGGACAGGGCAAGGCTACGAGCAGTACTTC
d_gene: .; abundance: .; j_gene: TRBJ2-5; v_gene: TRBV2; CDR3aa: CASSETGREYF; CDR3nt: TGTGCCAGCAGTGAAACGGGAAGGGAGTACTTC
d_gene: TRBD1; abundance: .; j_gene: TRBJ1-2; v_gene: TRBV6-1; CDR3aa: CASRATTGTVYGYTF; CDR3nt: TGTGCCAGCAGAGCTACCACCGGGACAGTCTATGGCTACACCTTC
d_gene: TRBD2; abundance: .; j_gene: TRBJ2-1; v_gene: TRBV10-3; CDR3aa: CAIDSGGAYEQFF; CDR3nt: TGTGCCATAGATAGCGGGGGGGCTTACGAGCAGTTCTTC
d_gene: TRBD1; abundance: .; j_gene: TRBJ2-1; v_gene: TRBV7-9; CDR3aa: CASSSPPGQGARNEQFF; CDR3nt: TGTGCCAGCAGCTCTCCTCCGGGACAGGGGGCTCGGAATGAGCAGTTCTTC
d_gene: .; abundance: .; j_gene: TRBJ2-1; v_gene: TRBV9; CDR3aa: CASSVEGNRVGNEQFF; CDR3nt: TGTGCCAGCAGCGTAGAGGGTAATCGGGTCGGCAATGAGCAGTTCTTC
d_gene: .; abundance: .; j_gene: TRBJ2-7; v_gene: TRBV10-3; CDR3aa: CATNSDPEAYEQYF; CDR3nt: TGTGCCACGAACTCGGACCCAGAAGCCTACGAGCAGTACTTC
d_gene: .; abundance: .; j_gene: TRBJ1-6; v_gene: TRBV20-1; CDR3aa: CSAQTLHAKALHF; CDR3nt: TGCAGTGCTCAGACGCTACATGCGAAAGCCCTCCACTTT
d_gene: .; abundance: .; j_gene: TRBJ2-1; v_gene: TRBV20-1; CDR3aa: CSAREGSPSYNEQFF; CDR3nt: TGCAGTGCTAGAGAAGGGTCCCCGTCCTACAATGAGCAGTTCTTC
d_gene: .; abundance: .; j_gene: TRBJ2-5; v_gene: TRBV29-1; CDR3aa: CSVGPLRWVPETQYF; CDR3nt: TGCAGCGTTGGCCCCTTACGCTGGGTCCCAGAGACCCAGTACTTC
d_gene: .; abundance: .; j_gene: TRBJ1-4; v_gene: TRBV4-1; CDR3aa: CASSQDEKLFF; CDR3nt: TGCGCCAGCAGCCAAGATGAAAAACTGTTTTTT
d_gene: .; abundance: few; j_gene: TRBJ2-5; v_gene: TRBV4-1; CDR3aa: CASTGGQETQYF; CDR3nt: TGCGCCAGCACTGGCGGGCAAGAGACCCAGTACTTC
d_gene: .; abundance: .; j_gene: TRBJ1-4; v_gene: TRBV2; CDR3aa: CASSEGRKLFF; CDR3nt: TGTGCCAGCAGTGAAGGCAGAAAACTGTTTTTT
d_gene: .; abundance: .; j_gene: TRBJ2-6; v_gene: TRBV9; CDR3aa: CASSNHRSGANVLTF; CDR3nt: TGTGCCAGCAGCAATCATAGGTCTGGGGCCAACGTCCTGACTTTC
d_gene: .; abundance: .; j_gene: TRBJ2-7; v_gene: TRBV20-1; CDR3aa: CSAREGAVYYEQYF; CDR3nt: TGCAGTGCTAGAGAAGGGGCAGTATACTACGAGCAGTACTTC
d_gene: .; abundance: few; j_gene: TRBJ1-5; v_gene: TRBV24-1; CDR3aa: CATSDRGRNQPQHF; CDR3nt: TGTGCCACCAGTGACAGGGGCAGGAATCAGCCCCAGCATTTT
d_gene: TRBD2; abundance: .; j_gene: TRBJ2-1; v_gene: TRBV3-1; CDR3aa: CASSQTEIDGTRTPVVYNEQFF; CDR3nt: TGTGCCAGCAGCCAAACTGAGATTGACGGGACTAGAACCCCAGTGGTCTACAATGAGCAGTTCTTC
d_gene: TRBD1; abundance: few; j_gene: TRBJ2-5; v_gene: TRBV3-1; CDR3aa: CASSQGDRVMKTQYF; CDR3nt: TGTGCCAGCAGCCAAGGGGACAGGGTCATGAAGACCCAGTACTTC
d_gene: TRBD2; abundance: few; j_gene: TRBJ2-1; v_gene: TRBV6-6; CDR3aa: CASTVLAGGPNEQFF; CDR3nt: TGTGCCAGCACCGTACTAGCGGGGGGGCCCAATGAGCAGTTCTTC
d_gene: TRBD2; abundance: .; j_gene: TRBJ2-3; v_gene: TRBV10-3; CDR3aa: CAIMGGTDTQYF; CDR3nt: TGTGCCATCATGGGAGGGACAGATACGCAGTATTTT
d_gene: TRBD2; abundance: .; j_gene: TRBJ2-7; v_gene: TRBV4-2; CDR3aa: CASSQGPSAGGGREQYF; CDR3nt: TGTGCCAGCAGCCAAGGTCCCTCGGCGGGGGGCGGCCGTGAGCAGTACTTC
d_gene: .; abundance: .; j_gene: TRBJ1-2; v_gene: TRBV6-2/TRBV6-3; CDR3aa: CASRGSAFYGYTF; CDR3nt: TGTGCCAGCAGAGGATCGGCCTTCTATGGCTACACCTTC
d_gene: TRBD2; abundance: .; j_gene: TRBJ2-7; v_gene: TRBV7-2; CDR3aa: CASSLSSGGGYEQYF; CDR3nt: TGTGCCAGCAGCTTAAGTAGCGGGGGGGGCTACGAGCAGTACTTC
d_gene: .; abundance: .; j_gene: TRBJ2-5; v_gene: TRBV3-1; CDR3aa: CASSPGARGLETQYF; CDR3nt: TGTGCCAGCAGTCCTGGAGCTCGGGGTCTGGAGACCCAGTACTTC
d_gene: .; abundance: .; j_gene: TRBJ1-2; v_gene: TRBV7-9; CDR3aa: CANALYEGVYGYTF; CDR3nt: TGTGCCAACGCACTATACGAGGGGGTCTATGGCTACACCTTC
d_gene: TRBD1; abundance: .; j_gene: TRBJ2-2; v_gene: TRBV29-1; CDR3aa: CSVGGTGTTGELFF; CDR3nt: TGCAGCGTTGGCGGGACAGGGACCACCGGGGAGCTGTTTTTT
d_gene: TRBD1; abundance: .; j_gene: TRBJ2-1; v_gene: TRBV9; CDR3aa: CASSVAETGVNEQFF; CDR3nt: TGTGCCAGCAGCGTGGCTGAGACAGGGGTCAATGAGCAGTTCTTC
d_gene: TRBD1; abundance: .; j_gene: TRBJ2-3; v_gene: TRBV9; CDR3aa: CASSAFLATGTVTDTQYF; CDR3nt: TGTGCCAGCAGCGCCTTCCTCGCTACCGGGACAGTCACAGATACGCAGTATTTT
d_gene: .; abundance: .; j_gene: TRBJ2-3; v_gene: TRBV2; CDR3aa: CASRVGPNTDTQYF; CDR3nt: TGTGCCAGCAGGGTAGGGCCGAACACAGATACGCAGTATTTT
d_gene: .; abundance: .; j_gene: TRBJ2-3; v_gene: TRBV2; CDR3aa: CASRGVGTSTDTQYF; CDR3nt: TGTGCCAGCCGAGGGGTAGGGACTAGCACAGATACGCAGTATTTT
d_gene: .; abundance: few; j_gene: TRBJ2-4; v_gene: TRBV6-2/TRBV6-3; CDR3aa: CASSYGSGQYF; CDR3nt: TGTGCCAGCAGTTACGGAAGTGGGCAGTACTTC
d_gene: .; abundance: .; j_gene: TRBJ1-5; v_gene: TRBV20-1; CDR3aa: CSARRTMDQPQHF; CDR3nt: TGCAGTGCTAGGCGGACAATGGATCAGCCCCAGCATTTT
d_gene: .; abundance: .; j_gene: TRBJ2-7; v_gene: TRBV20-1; CDR3aa: CSARAGVRFYEQYF; CDR3nt: TGCAGTGCTAGAGCAGGGGTTAGGTTCTACGAGCAGTACTTC
d_gene: .; abundance: few; j_gene: TRBJ2-7; v_gene: TRBV4-3; CDR3aa: CASRDFLYEQYF; CDR3nt: TGCGCCAGTCGGGACTTTCTCTACGAGCAGTACTTC
d_gene: TRBD2; abundance: once; j_gene: TRBJ2-5; v_gene: TRBV28; CDR3aa: CASSWGPRGEETQYF; CDR3nt: TGTGCCAGCAGTTGGGGTCCCCGGGGGGAAGAGACCCAGTACTTC
d_gene: TRBD2; abundance: .; j_gene: TRBJ2-5; v_gene: TRBV20-1; CDR3aa: CSASDLAGTETQYF; CDR3nt: TGCAGCGCTAGCGATCTAGCGGGGACCGAGACCCAGTACTTC
d_gene: TRBD1; abundance: few; j_gene: TRBJ2-5; v_gene: TRBV5-1; CDR3aa: CASSLVHRGREEETQYF; CDR3nt: TGCGCCAGCAGCTTGGTTCACAGGGGGCGCGAAGAAGAGACCCAGTACTTC
d_gene: TRBD2; abundance: .; j_gene: TRBJ2-7; v_gene: TRBV5-1; CDR3aa: CASSLRGEGLVAYEQYF; CDR3nt: TGCGCCAGCAGCTTGAGAGGGGAGGGGCTGGTAGCCTACGAGCAGTACTTC
d_gene: .; abundance: .; j_gene: TRBJ2-7; v_gene: TRBV6-5; CDR3aa: CASSYNVGGYEQYF; CDR3nt: TGTGCCAGCAGTTACAATGTTGGGGGATACGAGCAGTACTTC
d_gene: .; abundance: once; j_gene: TRBJ2-1; v_gene: TRBV10-3; CDR3aa: CAISETGRQETQFF; CDR3nt: TGTGCCATCAGTGAGACGGGCAGGCAAGAGACCCAGTTCTTC
d_gene: TRBD1; abundance: .; j_gene: TRBJ2-5; v_gene: TRBV11-2; CDR3aa: CASNTAGGYETQYF; CDR3nt: TGTGCCAGCAACACCGCAGGGGGTTACGAGACCCAGTACTTC
d_gene: .; abundance: .; j_gene: TRBJ1-2; v_gene: TRBV27; CDR3aa: CASSLVGALLYGYTF; CDR3nt: TGTGCCAGCAGTTTAGTAGGGGCCCTTCTCTATGGCTACACCTTC
d_gene: .; abundance: .; j_gene: TRBJ2-3; v_gene: TRBV11-2; CDR3aa: CASSFPPGGRADTQYF; CDR3nt: TGTGCCAGCAGCTTCCCGCCTGGGGGGCGTGCAGATACGCAGTATTTT
d_gene: TRBD2; abundance: few; j_gene: TRBJ2-1; v_gene: TRBV20-1; CDR3aa: CSAVGLAGDNEQFF; CDR3nt: TGCAGTGCTGTGGGACTAGCGGGGGATAATGAGCAGTTCTTC
d_gene: .; abundance: .; j_gene: TRBJ2-5; v_gene: TRBV20-1; CDR3aa: CSASGLGGQETQYF; CDR3nt: TGCAGTGCTAGTGGGCTGGGGGGCCAAGAGACCCAGTACTTC
d_gene: .; abundance: .; j_gene: TRBJ2-1; v_gene: TRBV6-2/TRBV6-3; CDR3aa: CASSLQAGTYNEQFF; CDR3nt: TGTGCCAGCAGTTTACAAGCCGGGACCTACAATGAGCAGTTCTTC
d_gene: TRBD1; abundance: few; j_gene: TRBJ2-7; v_gene: TRBV5-1; CDR3aa: CASSFTGTGRYEQYF; CDR3nt: TGCGCCAGCAGCTTCACCGGGACAGGCCGCTACGAGCAGTACTTC
d_gene: .; abundance: few; j_gene: TRBJ2-5; v_gene: TRBV20-1; CDR3aa: CSASPGSQETQYF; CDR3nt: TGCAGTGCTAGTCCAGGGTCACAAGAGACCCAGTACTTC
d_gene: .; abundance: many; j_gene: TRBJ2-3; v_gene: TRBV18; CDR3aa: CASSPPSIDTQYF; CDR3nt: TGTGCCAGCTCACCACCGTCAATCGATACGCAGTATTTT
d_gene: TRBD1; abundance: once; j_gene: TRBJ2-3; v_gene: TRBV6-1; CDR3aa: CASSTGQGNGDTQYF; CDR3nt: TGTGCCAGCAGCACTGGACAGGGGAATGGAGATACGCAGTATTTT
d_gene: TRBD1; abundance: .; j_gene: TRBJ1-1; v_gene: TRBV2; CDR3aa: CASSQDRQGTEAFF; CDR3nt: TGTGCCAGCAGCCAGGACAGGCAGGGCACTGAAGCTTTCTTT
d_gene: .; abundance: once; j_gene: TRBJ2-5; v_gene: TRBV9; CDR3aa: CASGVGAGVQQETQYF; CDR3nt: TGTGCCAGCGGCGTAGGAGCAGGGGTCCAGCAAGAGACCCAGTACTTC
d_gene: .; abundance: .; j_gene: TRBJ2-4; v_gene: TRBV27; CDR3aa: CASSSAGPTGIQYF; CDR3nt: TGTGCCAGCAGTTCCGCCGGGCCCACGGGGATTCAGTACTTC
d_gene: TRBD1; abundance: .; j_gene: TRBJ2-7; v_gene: TRBV6-5; CDR3aa: CASKQGQDYNEQYF; CDR3nt: TGTGCCAGCAAGCAGGGACAGGACTACAATGAGCAGTACTTC
d_gene: TRBD1; abundance: .; j_gene: TRBJ2-6; v_gene: TRBV6-5; CDR3aa: CASSPDRGPGANVLTF; CDR3nt: TGTGCCAGCAGTCCCGACAGGGGGCCTGGGGCCAACGTCCTGACTTTC
d_gene: TRBD1; abundance: few; j_gene: TRBJ1-4; v_gene: TRBV29-1; CDR3aa: CSVGTVNNEKLFF; CDR3nt: TGCAGCGTGGGGACAGTCAATAATGAAAAACTGTTTTTT
d_gene: .; abundance: few; j_gene: TRBJ2-5; v_gene: TRBV4-3; CDR3aa: CASSRGAGNFETQYF; CDR3nt: TGCGCCAGCAGCCGTGGGGCAGGCAATTTTGAGACCCAGTACTTC
d_gene: .; abundance: once; j_gene: TRBJ1-5; v_gene: TRBV3-1; CDR3aa: CASSQEGLQPQHF; CDR3nt: TGTGCCAGCAGCCAAGAGGGGCTTCAGCCCCAGCATTTT
d_gene: .; abundance: .; j_gene: TRBJ2-1; v_gene: TRBV6-2/TRBV6-3; CDR3aa: CASRTTAYNEQFF; CDR3nt: TGTGCCAGCAGAACGACAGCATACAATGAGCAGTTCTTC